These T cell receptor beta chains were read from a single sample in a study of T cell changes during pregnancy in multiple sclerosis. Repertoires were generated with immunoSEQ multiplex PCR, while TCRdb's copy carries only in-frame clones and drops some. The sample has about 67,000 clones; approximately 89% are singletons. The sample was peripheral blood, taken in the second trimester of pregnancy. The receptors originated from a female donor with multiple sclerosis, enrolled in a pregnancy study. Each CDR3 is given with its conserved first and last residue. The order of the fields is D gene, V gene, J gene, clone size, CDR3 protein, CDR3 DNA. A D gene is named only where the DNA matches it firmly. Not all rows give a size; the values are once, few, many and, for expanded clones, a class.

-	TRBV7-8	TRBJ2-7	-	CASSKKQVPRASEQYF	TGTGCCAGCAGTAAAAAACAGGTCCCTAGGGCCTCCGAGCAGTACTTC
-	TRBV5-1	TRBJ1-2	-	CASSLAGSADTYGYTF	TGCGCCAGCAGCTTGGCCGGGTCGGCGGATACCTATGGCTACACCTTC
-	TRBV10-2	TRBJ2-3	-	CASRLRGSTDTQYF	TGCGCCAGCAGGCTTAGGGGGAGCACAGATACGCAGTATTTT
-	TRBV5-6	TRBJ2-2	-	CASSSGLAWDTGELFF	TGTGCCAGCAGCTCCGGGTTAGCGTGGGACACCGGGGAGCTGTTTTTT
-	TRBV6-1	TRBJ2-7	once	CASSEESDGYYEQYF	TGTGCCAGCAGTGAAGAAAGCGATGGGTACTACGAGCAGTACTTC
-	TRBV30	TRBJ1-6	-	CAWSVAGYVHF	TGTGCCTGGAGTGTAGCCGGGTATGTCCACTTT
-	TRBV6-5	TRBJ2-3	-	CASSPGQGNTQYF	TGTGCCAGCAGTCCAGGCCAGGGCAATACGCAGTATTTT
TRBD2	TRBV7-9	TRBJ2-5	-	CASSLDLSGRGETQYF	TGTGCCAGCAGCTTAGATCTTAGCGGGAGGGGAGAGACCCAGTACTTC
-	TRBV29-1	TRBJ2-7	-	CSAGDTNYEQYF	TGCAGCGCCGGGGACACAAACTACGAGCAGTACTTC
-	TRBV9	TRBJ2-5	-	CASSQEGAPAKETQYF	TGTGCCAGCAGCCAGGAGGGGGCTCCGGCCAAAGAGACCCAGTACTTC
-	TRBV2	TRBJ2-3	-	CASSDLAASTDTQYF	TGTGCCAGCAGTGATCTGGCGGCTAGCACAGATACGCAGTATTTT
-	TRBV19	TRBJ1-1	few	CASRIVGRNTEAFF	TGTGCCAGTAGGATAGTGGGCAGAAACACTGAAGCTTTCTTT
TRBD2	TRBV5-1	TRBJ2-7	-	CASSLGLAGHTISYEQYF	TGCGCCAGCAGCTTGGGACTAGCGGGACACACGATCTCCTACGAGCAGTACTTC
-	TRBV19	TRBJ1-5	-	CASSIVGAPNQPQHF	TGTGCCAGTAGTATAGTAGGGGCTCCCAATCAGCCCCAGCATTTT
-	TRBV19	TRBJ1-1	-	CASSNQGGGNTEAFF	TGTGCCAGTAGTAACCAGGGAGGGGGGAACACTGAAGCTTTCTTT
TRBD1	TRBV6-1	TRBJ2-1	once	CAAPRQGANYNEQFF	TGTGCCGCACCACGCCAGGGGGCTAATTACAATGAGCAGTTCTTC
-	TRBV4-1	TRBJ2-1	-	CASSQDSSPGAYNEQFF	TGCGCCAGCAGCCAAGATAGTTCTCCGGGAGCCTACAATGAGCAGTTCTTC
TRBD1	TRBV5-1	TRBJ1-2	-	CASSFRTGGFSNYGYTF	TGCGCCAGCAGCTTCCGGACAGGGGGATTTAGTAACTATGGCTACACCTTC
-	TRBV19	TRBJ2-7	once	CASSLQGKNYEQYF	TGTGCCAGTAGTCTCCAGGGTAAGAACTACGAGCAGTACTTC
TRBD2	TRBV11-2	TRBJ2-7	-	CASRSLKDPRTSGYEQYF	TGTGCCAGCAGGTCTCTAAAGGACCCCCGGACTAGCGGATACGAGCAGTACTTC
TRBD1	TRBV25-1	TRBJ1-2	-	CASSGDRYGYTF	TGTGCCAGCAGTGGGGACAGGTATGGCTACACCTTC
TRBD1	TRBV7-8	TRBJ1-2	-	CASSLGTGSNYGYTF	TGTGCCAGCAGCCTTGGGACAGGGAGCAACTATGGCTACACCTTC
-	TRBV27	TRBJ1-5	-	CASSYSGDNQPQHF	TGTGCCAGCAGTTATTCCGGGGACAATCAGCCCCAGCATTTT
-	TRBV5-1	TRBJ2-1	-	CASSSLGTLDNEQFF	TGCGCCAGCAGCTCACTAGGAACCCTGGACAATGAGCAGTTCTTC
-	TRBV12-5	TRBJ2-1	-	CASFASGYNEQFF	TGTGCTAGTTTCGCGTCCGGCTACAATGAGCAGTTCTTC
-	TRBV18	TRBJ1-6	-	CASSPLEGIGSPLHF	TGTGCCAGCTCACCATTGGAGGGGATCGGTTCACCCCTCCACTTT
TRBD1	TRBV4-1	TRBJ2-2	once	CASSQWNRGVDTGELFF	TGCGCCAGCAGCCAATGGAACAGGGGAGTAGACACCGGGGAGCTGTTTTTT
TRBD1	TRBV6-1	TRBJ1-3	-	CASSDQGVSGNTIYF	TGTGCCAGCAGTGACCAGGGGGTCTCTGGAAACACCATATATTTT
-	TRBV19	TRBJ1-1	-	CASTWALNTEAFF	TGTGCCAGTACTTGGGCCTTGAACACTGAAGCTTTCTTT
TRBD2	TRBV7-7	TRBJ2-3	once	CASSLGGSGSGDTQYF	TGTGCCAGCAGCTTAGGTGGTAGCGGGAGCGGAGATACGCAGTATTTT
-	TRBV5-1	TRBJ1-1	-	CASSLQGNTEAFF	TGCGCCAGCAGCTTACAGGGGAACACTGAAGCTTTCTTT
TRBD1	TRBV19	TRBJ2-4	-	CASSIAPRDRVRKNIQYF	TGTGCCAGTAGTATAGCCCCCCGGGACAGGGTTCGTAAAAACATTCAGTACTTC
-	TRBV18	TRBJ2-5	-	CASSPDRQETQYF	TGTGCCAGCTCACCGGACAGACAAGAGACCCAGTACTTC
TRBD1	TRBV6-1	TRBJ2-7	-	CASSALDRGHEQYF	TGTGCCAGCAGCGCCCTAGACAGGGGCCACGAGCAGTACTTC
TRBD1	TRBV7-2	TRBJ1-2	-	CASSLVLDREEGYTF	TGTGCCAGCAGCTTAGTTCTTGACAGGGAGGAAGGCTACACCTTC
-	TRBV4-1	TRBJ2-7	-	CASSQDRDSSYEQYF	TGCGCCAGCAGCCAAGATCGGGACTCTTCCTACGAGCAGTACTTC
TRBD1	TRBV30	TRBJ2-1	-	CAYHRGVPNEQFF	TGTGCCTACCACAGGGGTGTTCCCAATGAGCAGTTCTTC
TRBD1	TRBV7-2	TRBJ2-7	-	CASSAQGAPSSYEQYF	TGTGCCAGCAGCGCCCAGGGGGCCCCGAGCTCCTACGAGCAGTACTTC
TRBD2	TRBV7-2	TRBJ2-2	-	CASSLGLANTGELFF	TGTGCCAGCAGCTTGGGACTAGCGAACACCGGGGAGCTGTTTTTT
TRBD1	TRBV18	TRBJ1-1	-	CASSPQGGSSTEAFF	TGTGCCAGCTCACCCCAGGGGGGATCCAGCACTGAAGCTTTCTTT
-	TRBV28	TRBJ2-7	-	CASTTNQLGKYYEQYF	TGTGCCAGCACCACCAACCAACTAGGGAAATACTACGAGCAGTACTTC
TRBD1	TRBV15	TRBJ2-5	-	CATSTGGTGGGLQETQYF	TGTGCCACCAGTACCGGGGGAACAGGGGGCGGGTTACAAGAGACCCAGTACTTC
-	TRBV10-2	TRBJ1-2	-	CASRETGNYGYTF	TGCGCCAGCAGAGAAACAGGGAACTATGGCTACACCTTC
-	TRBV19	TRBJ1-2	-	CASSSLQVYGYTF	TGTGCCAGTAGTAGTCTCCAGGTCTATGGCTACACCTTC
TRBD1	TRBV7-6	TRBJ1-1	-	CASSLWTGSAEAFF	TGTGCCAGCAGCTTGTGGACAGGGTCCGCTGAAGCTTTCTTT
-	TRBV6-5	TRBJ1-1	-	CASSYHKTAMNTEAFF	TGTGCCAGCAGTTACCACAAAACAGCCATGAACACTGAAGCTTTCTTT
-	TRBV30	TRBJ1-1	-	CASSRTVNTEAFF	TGTGCCTCAAGCCGGACAGTTAACACTGAAGCTTTCTTT
-	TRBV18	TRBJ2-3	-	CASSPLGGSTDTQYF	TGTGCCAGCTCACCACTGGGGGGAAGCACAGATACGCAGTATTTT
TRBD1	TRBV6-1	TRBJ1-2	-	CASRDRGKLDYGYTF	TGTGCCAGCAGAGACAGGGGCAAGCTCGACTATGGCTACACCTTC
TRBD2	TRBV11-2	TRBJ2-3	-	CASSQLLGLAGGYTDTQYF	TGTGCCAGCAGCCAACTCCTGGGACTAGCGGGAGGGTACACAGATACGCAGTATTTT
-	TRBV7-8	TRBJ1-6	-	CASSRSPTGSSYNSPLHF	TGTGCCAGCAGCCGTTCACCCACAGGGTCCTCCTATAATTCACCCCTCCACTTT
TRBD1	TRBV19	TRBJ1-1	-	CASSMAGQGFRMAFF	TGTGCCAGTAGTATGGCGGGACAGGGGTTTCGGATGGCTTTCTTT
TRBD1	TRBV29-1	TRBJ1-5	-	CSVATGNNQPQHF	TGCAGCGTTGCGACAGGGAACAATCAGCCCCAGCATTTT
TRBD1	TRBV6-4	TRBJ2-3	-	CASSPRGGTGYTQYF	TGTGCCAGCAGCCCCCGGGGCGGGACAGGCTATACGCAGTATTTT
-	TRBV19	TRBJ2-5	-	CASSIQDQETQYF	TGTGCCAGTAGTATCCAGGACCAAGAGACCCAGTACTTC
-	TRBV5-1	TRBJ2-1	once	CASSLQGVTYNEQFF	TGCGCCAGCAGCTTACAAGGGGTAACCTACAATGAGCAGTTCTTC
-	TRBV12-5	TRBJ1-2	-	CASGATTDFYGYTF	TGTGCTAGTGGTGCGACTACAGACTTCTATGGCTACACCTTC
-	TRBV12-5	TRBJ2-5	-	CASAATSAETQYF	TGTGCTAGTGCCGCCACTAGTGCGGAGACCCAGTACTTC
TRBD1	TRBV10-1	TRBJ2-5	-	CASSMTGGLQETQYF	TGCGCCAGCAGTATGACAGGGGGTCTCCAAGAGACCCAGTACTTC
TRBD1	TRBV5-6	TRBJ2-2	few	CASTRTGITGELFF	TGTGCCAGCACCCGGACAGGGATCACCGGGGAGCTGTTTTTT